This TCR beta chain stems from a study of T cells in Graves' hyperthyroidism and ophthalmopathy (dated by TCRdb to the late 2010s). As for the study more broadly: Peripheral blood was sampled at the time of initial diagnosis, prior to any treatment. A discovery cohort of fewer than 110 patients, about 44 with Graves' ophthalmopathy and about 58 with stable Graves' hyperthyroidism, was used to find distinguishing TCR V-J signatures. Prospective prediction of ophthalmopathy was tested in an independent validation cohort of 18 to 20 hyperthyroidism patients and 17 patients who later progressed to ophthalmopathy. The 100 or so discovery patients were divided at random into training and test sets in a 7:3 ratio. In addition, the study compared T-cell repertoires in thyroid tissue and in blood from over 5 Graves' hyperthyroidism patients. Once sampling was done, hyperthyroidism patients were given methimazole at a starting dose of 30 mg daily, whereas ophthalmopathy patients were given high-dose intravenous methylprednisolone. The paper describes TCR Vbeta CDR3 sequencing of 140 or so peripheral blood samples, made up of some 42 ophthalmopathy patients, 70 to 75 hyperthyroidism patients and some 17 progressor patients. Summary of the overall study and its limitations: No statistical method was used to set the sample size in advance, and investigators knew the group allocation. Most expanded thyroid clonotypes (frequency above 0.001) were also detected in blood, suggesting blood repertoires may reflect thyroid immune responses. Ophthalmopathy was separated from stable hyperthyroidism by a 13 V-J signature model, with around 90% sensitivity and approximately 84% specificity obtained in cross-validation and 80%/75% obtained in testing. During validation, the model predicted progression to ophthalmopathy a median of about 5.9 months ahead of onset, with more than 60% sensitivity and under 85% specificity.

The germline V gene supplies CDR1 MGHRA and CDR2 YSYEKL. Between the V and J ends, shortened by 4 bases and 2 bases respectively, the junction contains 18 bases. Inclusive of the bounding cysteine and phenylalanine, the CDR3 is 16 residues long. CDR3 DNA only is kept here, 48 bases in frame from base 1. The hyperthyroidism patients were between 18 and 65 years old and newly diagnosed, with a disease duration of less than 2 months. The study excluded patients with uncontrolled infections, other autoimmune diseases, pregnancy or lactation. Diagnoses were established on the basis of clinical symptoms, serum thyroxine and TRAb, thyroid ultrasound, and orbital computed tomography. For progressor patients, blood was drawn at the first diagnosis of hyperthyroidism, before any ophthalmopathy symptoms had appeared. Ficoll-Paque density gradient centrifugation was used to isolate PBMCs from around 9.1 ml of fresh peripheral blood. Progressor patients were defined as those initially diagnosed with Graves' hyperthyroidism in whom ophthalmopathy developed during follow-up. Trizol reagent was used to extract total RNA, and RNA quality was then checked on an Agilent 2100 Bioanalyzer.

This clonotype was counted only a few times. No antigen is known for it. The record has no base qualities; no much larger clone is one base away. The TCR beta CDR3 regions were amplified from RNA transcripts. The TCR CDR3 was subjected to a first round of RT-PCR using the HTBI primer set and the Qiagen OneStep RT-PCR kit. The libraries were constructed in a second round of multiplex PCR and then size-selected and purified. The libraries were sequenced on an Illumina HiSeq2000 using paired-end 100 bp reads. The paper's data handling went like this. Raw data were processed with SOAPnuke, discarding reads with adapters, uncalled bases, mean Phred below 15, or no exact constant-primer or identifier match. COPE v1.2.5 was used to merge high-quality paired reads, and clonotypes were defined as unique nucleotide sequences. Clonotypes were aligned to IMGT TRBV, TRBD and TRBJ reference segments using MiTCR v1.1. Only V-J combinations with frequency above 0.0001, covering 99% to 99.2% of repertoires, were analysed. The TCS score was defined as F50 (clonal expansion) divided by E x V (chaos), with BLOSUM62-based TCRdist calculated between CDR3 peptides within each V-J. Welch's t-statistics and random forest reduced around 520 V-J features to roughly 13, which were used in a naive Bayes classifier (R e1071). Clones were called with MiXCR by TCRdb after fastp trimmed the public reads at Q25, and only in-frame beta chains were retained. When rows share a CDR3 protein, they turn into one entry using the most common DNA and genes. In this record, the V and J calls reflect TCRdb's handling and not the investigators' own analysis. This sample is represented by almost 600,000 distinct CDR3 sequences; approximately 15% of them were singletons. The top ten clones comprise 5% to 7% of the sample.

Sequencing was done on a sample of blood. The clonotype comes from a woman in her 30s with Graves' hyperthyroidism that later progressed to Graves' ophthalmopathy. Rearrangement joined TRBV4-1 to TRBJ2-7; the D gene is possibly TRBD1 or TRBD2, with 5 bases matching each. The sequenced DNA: TGCGCCAGCAGCCTTAGAACCGGGACGGAAACCTACGAGCAGTACTTC. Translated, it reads CASSLRTGTETYEQYF.